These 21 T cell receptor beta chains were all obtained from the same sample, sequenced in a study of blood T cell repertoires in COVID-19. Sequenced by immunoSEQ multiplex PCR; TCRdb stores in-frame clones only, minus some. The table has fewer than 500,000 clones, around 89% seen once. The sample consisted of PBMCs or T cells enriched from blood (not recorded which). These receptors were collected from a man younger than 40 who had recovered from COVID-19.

The CDR3: CASSLDSSGTDTQYF. The CDR3 bases are TGTGCCAGCAGCTTAGACTCGTCAGGGACAGATACGCAGTATTTT. The chain uses TRBV7-9 and TRBJ2-3; the D gene is possibly TRBD1 (5 bases). The V gene lost 1 base and the J gene lost 3 bases, with 11 bases spanning the gap. The CDR3 loop spans 15 amino acids. Germline lookup yields CDR1 SEHNR and CDR2 FQNEAQ (reference sequence).

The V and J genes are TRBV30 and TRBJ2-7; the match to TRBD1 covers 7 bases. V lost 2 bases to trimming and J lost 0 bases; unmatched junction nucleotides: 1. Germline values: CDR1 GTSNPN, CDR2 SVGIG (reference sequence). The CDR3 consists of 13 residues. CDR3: CAWSRDSSYEQYF. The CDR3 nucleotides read TGTGCCTGGAGTCGGGACAGCTCCTACGAGCAGTACTTC.

The CDR3 loop reads CASRLPGSNQPQHF. The CDR3 DNA follows: TGTGCCAGCAGGCTTCCTGGCTCGAATCAGCCCCAGCATTTT. The rearrangement uses TRBV28 and TRBJ1-5; no firm D call. Trimming took off 6 bases at V and 4 bases at J, with 13 bases between the two ends. Germline loops: CDR1 MDHEN, CDR2 SYDVKM. The CDR3 spans 14 residues.

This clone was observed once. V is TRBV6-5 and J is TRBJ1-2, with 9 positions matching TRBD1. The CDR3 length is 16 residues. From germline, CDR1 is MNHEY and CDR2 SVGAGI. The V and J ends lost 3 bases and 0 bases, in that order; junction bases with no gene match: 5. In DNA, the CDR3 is TGTGCCAGCAGTTATGGGACAGGGACAACTAACTATGGCTACACCTTC. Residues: CASSYGTGTTNYGYTF.

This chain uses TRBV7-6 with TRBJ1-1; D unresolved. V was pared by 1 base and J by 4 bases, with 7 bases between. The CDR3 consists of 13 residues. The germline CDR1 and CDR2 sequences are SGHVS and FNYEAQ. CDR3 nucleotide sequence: TGTGCCAGCAGCTTAGGGCACCGCACTGAAGCTTTCTTT. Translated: CASSLGHRTEAFF. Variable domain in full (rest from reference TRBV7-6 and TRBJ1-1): GAGVSQSPRYKVTKRGQDVALRCDPISGHVSLYWYRQALGQGPEFLTYFNYEAQQDKSGLPNDRFSAERPEGSISTLTIQRTEQRDSAMYRCASSLGHRTEAFFGQGTRLTVV.

This chain's CDR3 is CASSFYQGAEAFF. The CDR3 coding sequence is TGTGCCAGCAGCTTCTATCAGGGGGCTGAAGCTTTCTTT. The gene calls are TRBV5-5 and TRBJ1-1; 7 bases are shared with TRBD1. The germline V gene encodes CDR1 SGHKS and CDR2 YYEKEE (reference sequence). This CDR3 is built from 13 residues. The V gene end was trimmed by 2 bases and the J gene end by 6 bases; junction bases not matched to a gene: 4.

CDR3 coding DNA: TGTGCCAGCAGCCCAACAGCGGGGGATACGCAGTATTTT. It translates to CASSPTAGDTQYF. This rearrangement joins TRBV28 to TRBJ2-3, with 7 positions matching TRBD2. Germline V CDR1 and CDR2: MDHEN, SYDVKM. CDR3 length: 13 amino acids. Trimming at V came to 6 bases and at J to 6 bases, leaving 6 bases not matched to a gene.

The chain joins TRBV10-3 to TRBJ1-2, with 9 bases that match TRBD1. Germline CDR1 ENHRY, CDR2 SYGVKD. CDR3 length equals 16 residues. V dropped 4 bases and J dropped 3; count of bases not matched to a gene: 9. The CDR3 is CAISAGTGKGDYGYTF. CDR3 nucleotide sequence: TGTGCCATCAGTGCCGGGACAGGGAAGGGAGACTATGGCTACACCTTC.

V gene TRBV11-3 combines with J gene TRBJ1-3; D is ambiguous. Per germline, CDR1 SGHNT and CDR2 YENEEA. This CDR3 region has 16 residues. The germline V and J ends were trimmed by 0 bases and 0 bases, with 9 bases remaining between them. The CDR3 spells CASSLERPLSGNTIYF. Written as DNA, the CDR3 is TGTGCCAGCAGCTTAGAGCGGCCTCTCTCTGGAAACACCATATATTTT.

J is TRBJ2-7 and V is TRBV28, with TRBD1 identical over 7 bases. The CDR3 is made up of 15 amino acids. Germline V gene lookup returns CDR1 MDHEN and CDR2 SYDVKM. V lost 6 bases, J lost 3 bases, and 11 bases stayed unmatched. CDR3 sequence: CASRTPGQIIYEQYF. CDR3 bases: TGTGCCAGCAGAACTCCGGGACAGATTATCTACGAGCAGTACTTC.

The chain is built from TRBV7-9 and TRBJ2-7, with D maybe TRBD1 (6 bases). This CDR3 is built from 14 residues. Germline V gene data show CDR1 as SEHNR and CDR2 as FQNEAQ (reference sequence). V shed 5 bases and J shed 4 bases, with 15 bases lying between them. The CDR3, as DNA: TGTGCCAGCAGCGTTCCGGGACAACAATACGAGCAGTACTTC. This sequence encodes CASSVPGQQYEQYF.

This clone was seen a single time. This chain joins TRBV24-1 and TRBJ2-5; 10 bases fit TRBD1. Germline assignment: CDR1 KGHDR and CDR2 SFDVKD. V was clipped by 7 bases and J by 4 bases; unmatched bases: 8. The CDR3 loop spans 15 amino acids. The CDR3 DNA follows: TGTGCCACCAGCCTCGCGGGACAGGGGTCAGAGACCCAGTACTTC. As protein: CATSLAGQGSETQYF.

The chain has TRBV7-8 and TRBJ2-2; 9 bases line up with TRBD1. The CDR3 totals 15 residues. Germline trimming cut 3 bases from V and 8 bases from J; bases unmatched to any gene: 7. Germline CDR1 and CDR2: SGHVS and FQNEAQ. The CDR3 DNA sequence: TGTGCCAGCAGCTTCACAGGGGGCTCTACGGGGGAGCTGTTTTTT. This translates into CASSFTGGSTGELFF.

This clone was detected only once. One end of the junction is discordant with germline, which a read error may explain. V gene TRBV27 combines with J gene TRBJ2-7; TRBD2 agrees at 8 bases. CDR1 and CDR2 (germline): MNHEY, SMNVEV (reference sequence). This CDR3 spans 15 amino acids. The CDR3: CTSSFSEAGEREQYF. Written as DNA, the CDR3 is TGTACCAGCAGTTTCTCCGAAGCGGGAGAAAGAGAGCAGTACTTC.

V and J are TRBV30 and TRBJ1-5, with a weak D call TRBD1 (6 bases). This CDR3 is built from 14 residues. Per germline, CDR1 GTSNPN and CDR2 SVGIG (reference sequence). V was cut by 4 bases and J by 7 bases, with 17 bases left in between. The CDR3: CAWNPGRGRQPQHF. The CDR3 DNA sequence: TGTGCCTGGAACCCTGGGCGGGGGCGGCAGCCCCAGCATTTT.

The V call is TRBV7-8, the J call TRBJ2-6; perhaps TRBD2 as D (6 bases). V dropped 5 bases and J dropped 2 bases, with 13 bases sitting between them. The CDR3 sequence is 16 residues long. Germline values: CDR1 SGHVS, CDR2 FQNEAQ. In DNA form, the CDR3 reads TGTGCCAGCAGCCGGCGGCGGGAAGCTGGGGCCAACGTCCTGACTTTC. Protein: CASSRRREAGANVLTF.

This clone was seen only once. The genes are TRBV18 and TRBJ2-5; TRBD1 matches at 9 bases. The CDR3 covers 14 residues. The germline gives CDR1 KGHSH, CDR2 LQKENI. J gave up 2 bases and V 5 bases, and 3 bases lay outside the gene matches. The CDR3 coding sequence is TGTGCCAGCTCAGCTGGACAGGGGCAAGAGACCCAGTACTTC. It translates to CASSAGQGQETQYF.

The CDR3: CASSSTGSGQYF. The CDR3 nucleotides are TGTGCCAGCAGTTCGACAGGGTCGGGGCAGTACTTC. The chain has TRBV28 and TRBJ2-7; 7 bases agree with TRBD1. Germline V gene data show CDR1 as MDHEN and CDR2 as SYDVKM. CDR3 length equals 12 residues. J lost 9 bases, V lost 4 bases, and 6 bases had no gene match.

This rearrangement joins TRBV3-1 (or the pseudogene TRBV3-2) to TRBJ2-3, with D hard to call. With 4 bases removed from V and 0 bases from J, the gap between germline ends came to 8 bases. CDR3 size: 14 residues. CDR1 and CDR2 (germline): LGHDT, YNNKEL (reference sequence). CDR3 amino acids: CASSPRSSTDTQYF. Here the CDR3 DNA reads TGTGCCAGCAGCCCTCGGAGTAGCACAGATACGCAGTATTTT.

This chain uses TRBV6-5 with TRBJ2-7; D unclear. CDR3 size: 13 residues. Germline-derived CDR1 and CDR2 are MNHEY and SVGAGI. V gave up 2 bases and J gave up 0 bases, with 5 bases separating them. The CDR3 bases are TGTGCCAGCAGTTACAAGAGCTCCTACGAGCAGTACTTC. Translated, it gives CASSYKSSYEQYF.

In DNA, the CDR3 is TGTGCCAGCAGCGCCGACAGTTCAGGCGATACGCAGTATTTT. Translating gives CASSADSSGDTQYF. The chain joins TRBV2 to TRBJ2-3; perhaps TRBD1 as D (5 bases). This CDR3 has 14 residues. The germline V gene has CDR1 SNHLY and CDR2 FYNNEI. V lost 6 bases and J lost 6, with 16 bases in between. Drawing the rest from reference TRBV2 and TRBJ2-3, the complete variable domain is EPEVTQTPSHQVTQMGQEVILRCVPISNHLYFYWYRQILGQKVEFLVSFYNNEISEKSEIFDDQFSVERPDGSNFTLKIRSTKLEDSAMYFCASSADSSGDTQYFGPGTRLTVL.